A selection of T cell receptor beta chains follows, all from one sample in a study of CD8 T cells in ankylosing spondylitis. MiXCR, run by TCRdb on the 5' RACE reads, gives a single entry per CDR3 protein. The data contain some 270,000 distinct CDR3 sequences, roughly 32% of them seen just once; the ten biggest clones take up about 4.2%. The specimen was blood, either unsorted or a sorted T cell fraction (not recorded which). All receptors come from a male donor with ankylosing spondylitis or in good health (not recorded which). Each CDR3 is given with its conserved first and last residue. The D gene is left open where the match is weak. The size field is filled for only some rows; it gives once, few, many or a size class.

V gene: TRBV20-1
J gene: TRBJ2-7
clone size: -
D gene: -
CDR3 DNA: TGCAGTGCTAGAGTTCCAGGCTCCTACGAGCAGTACTTC
CDR3 protein: CSARVPGSYEQYF

V gene: TRBV12-3/TRBV12-4
J gene: TRBJ2-3
clone size: -
D gene: TRBD2
CDR3 DNA: TGTGCCAGCAGTCCCGGGACTAGCCCCGCAGATACGCAGTATTTT
CDR3 protein: CASSPGTSPADTQYF

V gene: TRBV10-1
J gene: TRBJ1-5
clone size: few
D gene: -
CDR3 DNA: TGCGCCAGCCAACACGCGGGGCAGCCCCAGCATTTT
CDR3 protein: CASQHAGQPQHF

V gene: TRBV7-2
J gene: TRBJ1-6
clone size: few
D gene: -
CDR3 DNA: TGTGCCAGCAGTAACATGCTTGGGGGACTACCCCTCCACTTT
CDR3 protein: CASSNMLGGLPLHF

V gene: TRBV7-9
J gene: TRBJ2-7
clone size: few
D gene: -
CDR3 DNA: TGTGCCAGCAGCCCCGGGGGATTCTACGAGCAGTACTTC
CDR3 protein: CASSPGGFYEQYF

V gene: TRBV15
J gene: TRBJ2-1
clone size: many
D gene: TRBD1
CDR3 DNA: TGTGCCACCAGCAGCATGACAGGGAGCTCCTACAATGAGCAGTTCTTC
CDR3 protein: CATSSMTGSSYNEQFF

V gene: TRBV18
J gene: TRBJ2-2
clone size: few
D gene: TRBD2
CDR3 DNA: TGTGCCAGCTCACGCACTAGCGGCACCGGGGAGCTGTTTTTT
CDR3 protein: CASSRTSGTGELFF

V gene: TRBV10-3
J gene: TRBJ1-5
clone size: -
D gene: TRBD1
CDR3 DNA: TGTGCCATCAGTGAGTCGGGGGACAGGGTTGTTGAGCCCCAGCATTTT
CDR3 protein: CAISESGDRVVEPQHF

V gene: TRBV5-6
J gene: TRBJ2-7
clone size: -
D gene: -
CDR3 DNA: TGTGCCAGCGAGGCCGCCCCCTACGAGCAGTACTTC
CDR3 protein: CASEAAPYEQYF

V gene: TRBV24-1
J gene: TRBJ2-3
clone size: -
D gene: TRBD2
CDR3 DNA: TGTGCCACGACAGGGACTAGCGGGGGCACAGATACGCAGTATTTT
CDR3 protein: CATTGTSGGTDTQYF

V gene: TRBV20-1
J gene: TRBJ1-4
clone size: -
D gene: TRBD1
CDR3 DNA: TGCAGTGCTTCCTTGACAGGGTCTAATGAAAAACTGTTTTTT
CDR3 protein: CSASLTGSNEKLFF

V gene: TRBV12-3/TRBV12-4
J gene: TRBJ2-5
clone size: -
D gene: -
CDR3 DNA: TGTGCCAGCAGTTGGGACCCCAAGACCCAGTACTTC
CDR3 protein: CASSWDPKTQYF

V gene: TRBV5-1
J gene: TRBJ2-7
clone size: once
D gene: -
CDR3 DNA: TGCGCCAGCAGCTTGGCTAAGTCAGCCTACGAGCAGTACTTC
CDR3 protein: CASSLAKSAYEQYF

V gene: TRBV5-1
J gene: TRBJ2-3
clone size: -
D gene: -
CDR3 DNA: TGCGCCAGCAGCGGCGGGCTAGCCCCCGCAGATACGCAGTATTTT
CDR3 protein: CASSGGLAPADTQYF

V gene: TRBV6-5
J gene: TRBJ1-1
clone size: few
D gene: -
CDR3 DNA: TGTGCCAGCAGTTACTCAGGGTGGTACCTGAACACTGAAGCTTTCTTT
CDR3 protein: CASSYSGWYLNTEAFF

V gene: TRBV20-1
J gene: TRBJ1-6
clone size: many
D gene: -
CDR3 DNA: TGCAGTGCTAGGGACAGATATAATTCACCCCTCCACTTT
CDR3 protein: CSARDRYNSPLHF

V gene: TRBV20-1
J gene: TRBJ2-5
clone size: -
D gene: -
CDR3 DNA: TGCAGTGCGAGACTGCAAGAGACCCAGTACTTC
CDR3 protein: CSARLQETQYF

V gene: TRBV29-1
J gene: TRBJ2-3
clone size: few
D gene: -
CDR3 DNA: TGCAGCGTTGAATCCGGTAGCACAGATACGCAGTATTTT
CDR3 protein: CSVESGSTDTQYF

V gene: TRBV20-1
J gene: TRBJ2-3
clone size: -
D gene: TRBD2
CDR3 DNA: TGCAGTGCTAGAGTTATCGGGGGGGGCACAGATACGCAGTATTTT
CDR3 protein: CSARVIGGGTDTQYF

V gene: TRBV18
J gene: TRBJ2-7
clone size: -
D gene: TRBD2
CDR3 DNA: TGTGCCAGCTCACCACCGAGGACTAGCGGGGCGTCCTACGAGCAGTACTTC
CDR3 protein: CASSPPRTSGASYEQYF

V gene: TRBV12-3/TRBV12-4
J gene: TRBJ2-7
clone size: -
D gene: -
CDR3 DNA: TGTGCCAGCAGTTCCCGGGGACTTCCATCCTACGAGCAGTACTTC
CDR3 protein: CASSSRGLPSYEQYF

V gene: TRBV20-1
J gene: TRBJ2-5
clone size: -
D gene: -
CDR3 DNA: TGCAGTGCTCCCCAGCGGCAGGGACTGGAGACCCAGTACTTC
CDR3 protein: CSAPQRQGLETQYF

V gene: TRBV4-2
J gene: TRBJ2-5
clone size: few
D gene: -
CDR3 DNA: TGTGCCAGCAGCTATCTAACCACCCAGTACTTC
CDR3 protein: CASSYLTTQYF

V gene: TRBV15
J gene: TRBJ2-1
clone size: -
D gene: TRBD2
CDR3 DNA: TGTGCCACCAGCAGGCGGGGGGCCAGGAATGAGCAGTTCTTC
CDR3 protein: CATSRRGARNEQFF

V gene: TRBV19
J gene: TRBJ2-2
clone size: few
D gene: TRBD1
CDR3 DNA: TGTGCCACCGGGACAGGGAAATACACCGGGGAGCTGTTTTTT
CDR3 protein: CATGTGKYTGELFF

V gene: TRBV7-6
J gene: TRBJ2-2
clone size: few
D gene: TRBD1
CDR3 DNA: TGTGCCAGCAGCCTACAGGGGATGAACACCGGGGAGCTGTTTTTT
CDR3 protein: CASSLQGMNTGELFF

V gene: TRBV6-2/TRBV6-3
J gene: TRBJ2-2
clone size: once
D gene: -
CDR3 DNA: TGTGCCAGCAGTGGGGGGACAACCGGGGAGCTGTTTTTT
CDR3 protein: CASSGGTTGELFF

V gene: TRBV29-1
J gene: TRBJ1-4
clone size: -
D gene: -
CDR3 DNA: TGCAGCGTTGCGGCAGGGACTAATGAAAAACTGTTTTTT
CDR3 protein: CSVAAGTNEKLFF

V gene: TRBV9
J gene: TRBJ2-3
clone size: many
D gene: -
CDR3 DNA: TGTGCCAGCAGCATCGACCACGGGGGGCTGGGAGATACGCAGTATTTT
CDR3 protein: CASSIDHGGLGDTQYF

V gene: TRBV7-6
J gene: TRBJ2-1
clone size: -
D gene: -
CDR3 DNA: TGTGCCAGCAGCTTAGAAGCCACCCGTGGCTTATACAATGAGCAGTTCTTC
CDR3 protein: CASSLEATRGLYNEQFF

V gene: TRBV20-1
J gene: TRBJ2-7
clone size: -
D gene: TRBD1
CDR3 DNA: TGCAGTGCTAGACCCGGGACAGGGGGAACCTACGACCAGTACTTC
CDR3 protein: CSARPGTGGTYDQYF

V gene: TRBV20-1
J gene: TRBJ2-3
clone size: -
D gene: TRBD2
CDR3 DNA: TGCAGTGCTAGACCCCCTTTAGCGGGGGAGGAGCAGGCTACGCAGTATTTT
CDR3 protein: CSARPPLAGEEQATQYF

V gene: TRBV20-1
J gene: TRBJ2-7
clone size: -
D gene: TRBD1
CDR3 DNA: TGCAGTGCTAGAGCTGGGCAGGGGGCCTACGAGCAGTACTTC
CDR3 protein: CSARAGQGAYEQYF

V gene: TRBV12-3/TRBV12-4
J gene: TRBJ2-7
clone size: -
D gene: TRBD1
CDR3 DNA: TGTGCCAGCAGTTTGGCCCCCGGACAGGGTAAGACGGACTACGAGCAGTACTTC
CDR3 protein: CASSLAPGQGKTDYEQYF

V gene: TRBV28
J gene: TRBJ2-7
clone size: -
D gene: TRBD1
CDR3 DNA: TGTGCCAGCAGCCCTCCCGGGACAGGGTCCTACGAGCAGTACTTC
CDR3 protein: CASSPPGTGSYEQYF

V gene: TRBV9
J gene: TRBJ2-3
clone size: few
D gene: -
CDR3 DNA: TGTGCCAGCAGCGTAGGTCGGAGCACAGATACGCAGTATTTT
CDR3 protein: CASSVGRSTDTQYF

V gene: TRBV15
J gene: TRBJ2-2
clone size: -
D gene: -
CDR3 DNA: TGTGCCACCAGCCGAAATGGGGGCGGGGAGCTGTTTTTT
CDR3 protein: CATSRNGGGELFF

V gene: TRBV27
J gene: TRBJ2-4
clone size: once
D gene: -
CDR3 DNA: TGTGCCAGCAGTCCCACAGTGGGGACCCCAACGCTAGCCAAAAACATTCAGTACTTC
CDR3 protein: CASSPTVGTPTLAKNIQYF

V gene: TRBV6-1
J gene: TRBJ1-6
clone size: few
D gene: -
CDR3 DNA: TGTGCCAGCGGGAAACAGGGAAGTGCGTATTCACCCCTCCACTTT
CDR3 protein: CASGKQGSAYSPLHF

V gene: TRBV24-1
J gene: TRBJ2-7
clone size: few
D gene: TRBD1
CDR3 DNA: TGTGCCACCAGTGACCGAACCGGGACAGGGAGCTCCTACGAGCAGTACTTC
CDR3 protein: CATSDRTGTGSSYEQYF

V gene: TRBV10-2
J gene: TRBJ2-7
clone size: few
D gene: TRBD1
CDR3 DNA: TGCGCCAGCAGTGCCGGGACAGGGACCTACGAGCAGTACTTC
CDR3 protein: CASSAGTGTYEQYF

V gene: TRBV10-2
J gene: TRBJ1-1
clone size: -
D gene: TRBD1
CDR3 DNA: TGCGCCTCAAGAACAGGGGTTGCCACTGAAGCTTTCTTT
CDR3 protein: CASRTGVATEAFF

V gene: TRBV29-1
J gene: TRBJ2-3
clone size: few
D gene: -
CDR3 DNA: TGCAGCGTTGAAGAGTCCCCTAGCACAGATACGCAGTATTTT
CDR3 protein: CSVEESPSTDTQYF

V gene: TRBV6-6
J gene: TRBJ2-5
clone size: few
D gene: -
CDR3 DNA: TGTGCCAGCAGTCGGACATTTTGGGAGACCCAGTACTTC
CDR3 protein: CASSRTFWETQYF

V gene: TRBV11-3
J gene: TRBJ2-5
clone size: -
D gene: -
CDR3 DNA: TGTGCCAGCAGCTTTTCTGCCAAGGAGACCCAGTACTTC
CDR3 protein: CASSFSAKETQYF

V gene: TRBV20-1
J gene: TRBJ2-7
clone size: few
D gene: -
CDR3 DNA: TGCAGTGCAAGCCCTATGCCGACGGGAAGCTCCTACGAGCAGTACTTC
CDR3 protein: CSASPMPTGSSYEQYF

V gene: TRBV7-9
J gene: TRBJ2-7
clone size: few
D gene: -
CDR3 DNA: TGTGCCAGCAGCGGCGGGATCCAGACAGACTACGAGCAGTACTTC
CDR3 protein: CASSGGIQTDYEQYF

V gene: TRBV6-8
J gene: TRBJ1-6
clone size: few
D gene: -
CDR3 DNA: TGTGCCAGCAGTTACTCCTCATTGGTTTTT
CDR3 protein: CASSYSSLVF

V gene: TRBV5-5
J gene: TRBJ1-4
clone size: -
D gene: TRBD1
CDR3 DNA: TGTGCCAGCGGTTGGACAGGAACTAATGAAAAACTGTTTTTT
CDR3 protein: CASGWTGTNEKLFF

V gene: TRBV12-3/TRBV12-4
J gene: TRBJ2-1
clone size: few
D gene: -
CDR3 DNA: TGTGCCAGCAGTTTGCGCGCCCCGTCCTACAATGAGCAGTTCTTC
CDR3 protein: CASSLRAPSYNEQFF

V gene: TRBV20-1
J gene: TRBJ2-7
clone size: -
D gene: -
CDR3 DNA: TGCAGTGCTTGGTCGGACTCCTACGAGCAGTACTTC
CDR3 protein: CSAWSDSYEQYF

V gene: TRBV11-2
J gene: TRBJ2-1
clone size: few
D gene: -
CDR3 DNA: TGTGCCAGCAGTTACATGTCGGGGTACAATGAGCAGTTCTTC
CDR3 protein: CASSYMSGYNEQFF

V gene: TRBV9
J gene: TRBJ2-7
clone size: -
D gene: -
CDR3 DNA: TGTGCCAGCAGCGTAGCCGGGTCGGGGTACGAGCAGTACTTC
CDR3 protein: CASSVAGSGYEQYF

V gene: TRBV6-5
J gene: TRBJ2-7
clone size: few
D gene: -
CDR3 DNA: TGTGCCAGCAGTTACTTTGGGTCTGGGGGGAACAACGAGCAGTACTTC
CDR3 protein: CASSYFGSGGNNEQYF

V gene: TRBV20-1
J gene: TRBJ2-7
clone size: -
D gene: TRBD1
CDR3 DNA: TGCAGTGCTAACCCGGGACAGGGGTCCAACGAGCAGTACTTC
CDR3 protein: CSANPGQGSNEQYF

V gene: TRBV30
J gene: TRBJ1-5
clone size: -
D gene: -
CDR3 DNA: TGTGCCTGGAGTGTAGGTGGGCTCAATCAGCCCCAGCATTTT
CDR3 protein: CAWSVGGLNQPQHF